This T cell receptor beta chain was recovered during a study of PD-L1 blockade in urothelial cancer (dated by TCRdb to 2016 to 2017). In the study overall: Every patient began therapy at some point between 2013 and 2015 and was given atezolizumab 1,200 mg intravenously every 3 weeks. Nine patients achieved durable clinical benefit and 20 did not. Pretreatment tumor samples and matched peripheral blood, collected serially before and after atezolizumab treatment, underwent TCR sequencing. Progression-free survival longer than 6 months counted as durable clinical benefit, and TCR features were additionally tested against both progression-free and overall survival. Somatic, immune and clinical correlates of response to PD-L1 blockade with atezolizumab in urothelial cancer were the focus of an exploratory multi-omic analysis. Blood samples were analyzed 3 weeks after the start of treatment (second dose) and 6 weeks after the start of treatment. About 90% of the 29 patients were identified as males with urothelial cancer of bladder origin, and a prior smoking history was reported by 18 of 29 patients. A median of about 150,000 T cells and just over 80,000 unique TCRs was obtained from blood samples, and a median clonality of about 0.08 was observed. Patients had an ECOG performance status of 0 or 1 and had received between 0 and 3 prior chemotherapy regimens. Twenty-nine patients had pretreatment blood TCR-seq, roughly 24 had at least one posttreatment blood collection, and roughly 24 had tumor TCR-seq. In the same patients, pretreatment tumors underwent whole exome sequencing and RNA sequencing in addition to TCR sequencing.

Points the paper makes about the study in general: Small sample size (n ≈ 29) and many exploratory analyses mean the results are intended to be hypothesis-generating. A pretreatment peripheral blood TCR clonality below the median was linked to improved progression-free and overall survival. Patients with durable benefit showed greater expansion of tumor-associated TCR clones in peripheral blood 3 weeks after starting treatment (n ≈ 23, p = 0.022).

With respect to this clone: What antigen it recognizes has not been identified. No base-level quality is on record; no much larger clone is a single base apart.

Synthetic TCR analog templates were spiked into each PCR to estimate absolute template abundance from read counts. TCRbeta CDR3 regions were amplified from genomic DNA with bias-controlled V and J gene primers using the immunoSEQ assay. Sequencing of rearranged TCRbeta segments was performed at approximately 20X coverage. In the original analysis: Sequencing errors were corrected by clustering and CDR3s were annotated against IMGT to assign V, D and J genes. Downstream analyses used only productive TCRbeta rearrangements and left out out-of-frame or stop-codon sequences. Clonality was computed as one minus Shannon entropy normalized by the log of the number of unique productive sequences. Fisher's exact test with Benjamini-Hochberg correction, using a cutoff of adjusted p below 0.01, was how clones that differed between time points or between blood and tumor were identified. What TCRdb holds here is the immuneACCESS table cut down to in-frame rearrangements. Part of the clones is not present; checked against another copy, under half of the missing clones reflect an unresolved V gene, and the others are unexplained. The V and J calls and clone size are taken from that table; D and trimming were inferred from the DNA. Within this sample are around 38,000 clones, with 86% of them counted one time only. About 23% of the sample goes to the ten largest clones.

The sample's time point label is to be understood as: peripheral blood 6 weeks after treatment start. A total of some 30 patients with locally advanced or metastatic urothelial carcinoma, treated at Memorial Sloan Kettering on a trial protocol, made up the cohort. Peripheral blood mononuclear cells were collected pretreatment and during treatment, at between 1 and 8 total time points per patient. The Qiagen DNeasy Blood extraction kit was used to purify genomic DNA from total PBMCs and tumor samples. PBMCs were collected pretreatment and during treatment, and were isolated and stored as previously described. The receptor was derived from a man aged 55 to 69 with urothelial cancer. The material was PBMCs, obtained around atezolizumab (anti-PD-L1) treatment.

DNA sequence: TGTGCCAGCAGTTCTAGGTGGAGCGGGGGGTCAGATACGCAGTATTTT. This translates into CASSSRWSGGSDTQYF. This chain is built from TRBV6-5 and TRBJ2-3, and 9 junctional nucleotides match TRBD2. V trim: 4 bases; J trim: 4 bases; unmatched bases: 9. The CDR3 starts with the cysteine, ends with the phenylalanine, and has 16 residues. Only CDR3 DNA is held: 48 bases, read in frame from base 1. Reading the germline V gene gives CDR1 MNHEY and CDR2 SVGAGI.